The rows below give T cell receptor beta chains drawn from one sample of a study of T-cell reconstitution after alpha-beta-depleted transplantation in children. One entry per CDR3 protein, called by TCRdb with MiXCR from the PCR reads. The sample records around 700,000 distinct CDR3 sequences, around 13% being singletons. The source material was PBMCs, sampled before TCRalphabeta/CD19-depleted stem cell transplant. The receptors stem from a girl aged 2 to 10 with congenital amegakaryocytic thrombocytopenia, due to receive a stem cell transplant. CDR3s leave out the opening cysteine and the closing phenylalanine or tryptophan.

j_call,v_call,cdr3_aa
TRBJ1-5,TRBV12-3/TRBV12-4,ASSLGPAFNQPQH
TRBJ1-1,TRBV5-8,ASSLGMGGRTEAF
TRBJ1-2,TRBV12-3/TRBV12-4,ASQSVGDYGYT
TRBJ2-7,TRBV20-1,SARPGLAARDYEQY
TRBJ1-2,TRBV5-1,ASSLFSSRPPTNYGYT
TRBJ2-7,TRBV28,ASRWTSGNYEQY
TRBJ2-1,TRBV12-3/TRBV12-4,ASSPGGEQF
TRBJ1-1,TRBV7-8,ASSLVIGNTEAF
TRBJ1-1,TRBV18,ASSTTGVGDTEAF
TRBJ1-2,TRBV5-1,ASSSGLDRADGYT
TRBJ2-3,TRBV20-1,SARFRIITDTQY
TRBJ2-4,TRBV5-1,ASSLEGLRDVY
TRBJ2-1,TRBV20-1,SAARDIRRF
TRBJ2-7,TRBV5-1,ASSHGQQSYEQY
TRBJ2-7,TRBV6-2/TRBV6-3,ASWRIAGGPREQY
TRBJ1-1,TRBV5-1,ASRQTFRGNTEAF
TRBJ2-4,TRBV12-3/TRBV12-4,ASSFAGQGDIQY
TRBJ2-1,TRBV20-1,SASRRLGNEQF
TRBJ2-1,TRBV20-1,SARDPEAGEQF
TRBJ2-1,TRBV5-1,ASRPPPANEQF
TRBJ2-2,TRBV6-1,ASSRLGTVNTGELF
TRBJ2-7,TRBV12-3/TRBV12-4,ASNAENSYEQY
TRBJ2-1,TRBV12-3/TRBV12-4,ASGIFSSYNEQF
TRBJ2-5,TRBV29-1,SVEGASGRMETQY
TRBJ2-2,TRBV27,ASSNRGRGTGELF
TRBJ1-1,TRBV19,ASSTGQGNTEAF